Each of the 32 T cell receptor beta chains below was sequenced from the same sample in a study of cytomegalovirus exposure and HLA in healthy donors. TCRdb keeps only in-frame clones here, not all; method: immunoSEQ multiplex PCR. The data hold over 200,000 clones, with 70% to 90% observed a single time. Sequencing input: PBMCs. All receptors derive from a woman aged 18-29 years in good health and CMV-seronegative.

This clone was detected ten times or more. The gene calls are TRBV19 and TRBJ2-1, with 13 bases identical to TRBD2. V trimming: 8 bases; J trimming: 2 bases; junction bases outside the gene matches: 3. The CDR3 sequence is 15 residues long. Germline V gene sequence: CDR1 LNHDA, CDR2 SQIVND (reference sequence). CDR3 bases: TGTGCCAGTGGGACTAGCGGGGCTGCCTACAATGAGCAGTTCTTC. The encoded protein is CASGTSGAAYNEQFF.

The J gene is TRBJ2-3, the V gene TRBV27, with D uncertain. Germline CDR1 and CDR2: MNHEY and SMNVEV (reference sequence). This CDR3 region has 12 residues. With 5 bases removed from V and 2 bases from J, the gap between germline ends came to 5 bases. CDR3 protein: CASSPNTDTQYF. In DNA, the CDR3 is TGTGCCAGCAGTCCAAACACAGATACGCAGTATTTT.

The chain is built from TRBV27 and TRBJ2-5; D may be TRBD2 (6 bases). The V end lost 1 base, the J end lost 2 bases, and 11 bases lay between the germline ends. This CDR3 is built from 15 residues. The germline V gene encodes CDR1 MNHEY and CDR2 SMNVEV (reference sequence). This chain's CDR3 is CASSLWAGIQETQYF. The CDR3 DNA reads as TGTGCCAGCAGTTTATGGGCGGGGATACAAGAGACCCAGTACTTC.

The chain combines TRBV9 with TRBJ2-1; 8 bases agree with TRBD1. V lost 3 bases to trimming and J lost 2 bases; unmatched junction nucleotides: 4. CDR1 and CDR2 (germline): SGDLS, YYNGEE. CDR3 length: 15 residues. CDR3 loop: CASSGYRGTYNEQFF. Written as DNA, the CDR3 is TGTGCCAGCAGCGGATACAGGGGGACCTACAATGAGCAGTTCTTC.

The J gene is TRBJ1-1, the V gene TRBV28; 7 nucleotides align to TRBD1. V lost 10 bases, J lost 0 bases, and 5 bases stayed unmatched. The CDR3 loop spans 13 amino acids. The germline gives CDR1 MDHEN, CDR2 SYDVKM. CDR3 in amino acids: CAITGVMNTEAFF. Written as DNA, the CDR3 is TGTGCCATTACAGGGGTCATGAACACTGAAGCTTTCTTT.

V usage is TRBV18 and J usage is TRBJ2-7, with D tentatively TRBD2 (5 bases). From germline, CDR1 is KGHSH and CDR2 LQKENI. V dropped 2 bases and J dropped 3 bases, with 11 bases sitting between them. The CDR3 has 14 amino acids. The CDR3 loop is CASSPGLRLYEQYF. The DNA of the CDR3 is TGTGCCAGCTCACCAGGACTCCGACTCTACGAGCAGTACTTC. Complete variable domain (other parts from reference TRBV18 and TRBJ2-7): NAGVMQNPRHLVRRRGQEARLRCSPMKGHSHVYWYRQLPEEGLKFMVYLQKENIIDESGMPKERFSAEFPKEGPSILRIQQVVRGDSAAYFCASSPGLRLYEQYFGPGTRLTVT.

Of note for this clone: Other DNA sequences of this sample code for an identical CDR3. The V and J genes are TRBV30 and TRBJ1-5, with D possibly being TRBD1 (6 bases). This CDR3 region has 13 residues. The V and J ends lost 0 bases and 7 bases respectively, with 10 bases between them. Germline V CDR1 and CDR2: GTSNPN, SVGIG (reference sequence). CDR3 amino acids: CAWSVQGNQPQHF. In DNA form, the CDR3 reads TGTGCCTGGAGTGTTCAGGGGAACCAGCCCCAGCATTTT.

The V and J genes are TRBV28 and TRBJ1-5; TRBD1 aligns across 7 bases. The CDR3 covers 15 residues. Trimming took 4 bases from V and 6 from J; bases not matched to a gene: 9. Per the germline V gene, CDR1 is MDHEN and CDR2 is SYDVKM. The CDR3 protein is CASSSKTGVRQPQHF. Written as DNA, the CDR3 is TGTGCCAGCAGTTCCAAAACAGGGGTTCGTCAGCCCCAGCATTTT. The entire variable domain, with the rest obtained from reference TRBV28 and TRBJ1-5, is as follows: DVKVTQSSRYLVKRTGEKVFLECVQDMDHENMFWYRQDPGLGLRLIYFSYDVKMKEKGDIPEGYSVSREKKERFSLILESASTNQTSMYLCASSSKTGVRQPQHFGDGTRLSIL.

The chain employs TRBV27 and TRBJ1-1, with D uncertain. The CDR3 is made up of 15 amino acids. Germline V gene data show CDR1 as MNHEY and CDR2 as SMNVEV (reference sequence). Trimming took 5 bases from V and 0 from J, leaving 13 bases between them. The CDR3 loop is CASSLSVDMNTEAFF. CDR3 coding DNA: TGTGCCAGCAGTCTCAGTGTAGACATGAACACTGAAGCTTTCTTT.

This chain joins TRBV5-6 and TRBJ2-1, with TRBD1 matching 7 bases. The J segment lost 9 bases and the V segment lost 0 bases, leaving 0 bases of the junction unmatched. CDR1 and CDR2 from the germline V gene are SGHDT and YYEEEE. This CDR3 comprises 12 residues. In nucleotides, the CDR3 is TGTGCCAGCAGCTTGGCAGGGGGTGAGCAGTTCTTC. Translated: CASSLAGGEQFF.

The CDR3 protein is CASSLRTGRTYEQYF. The CDR3 nucleotides are TGTGCCAGCAGCCTAAGGACAGGGAGGACCTACGAGCAGTACTTC. The J gene is TRBJ2-7, the V gene TRBV7-6, with 8 positions matching TRBD1. CDR1 and CDR2 (germline): SGHVS, FNYEAQ. CDR3 length: 15 amino acids. V was pared by 5 bases and J by 2 bases, with 8 bases of the junction left unmatched.

The chain links TRBV2 to TRBJ2-7, with D perhaps matching TRBD2 (5 bases). Trimming shortened V by 8 bases and J by 2 bases, and 7 bases separated the two germline ends. The CDR3 contains 11 residues. Germline CDR1 is SNHLY and CDR2 is FYNNEI. CDR3 bases: TGTGCCAGCGAGGGAACCTACGAGCAGTACTTC. Translating gives CASEGTYEQYF.

The rearrangement links TRBV18 to TRBJ1-4; D unclear. The CDR3 is 18 amino acids. The V end lost 1 base, the J end lost 5 bases, and 20 bases lay between the germline ends. CDR1 is KGHSH and CDR2 is LQKENI in the germline V gene. The CDR3 is CASSPRAAHTTTNEKLFF. The CDR3 DNA reads as TGTGCCAGCTCACCACGCGCCGCGCATACGACGACAAATGAAAAACTGTTTTTT.

V is TRBV5-1 and J is TRBJ2-2; TRBD1 matches 9 bases. Germline CDR1 SGHRS, CDR2 YFSETQ. CDR3 length: 16 amino acids. V was clipped by 6 bases and J by 2 bases; unmatched bases: 8. CDR3: CASNGGTGLNTGELFF. The CDR3 region has the DNA TGCGCCAGCAATGGGGGGACAGGGCTTAACACCGGGGAGCTGTTTTTT.

The J gene is TRBJ2-7, the V gene TRBV7-9; 10 positions agree with TRBD1. J gave up 2 bases and V 3 bases, and 13 bases lay outside the gene matches. CDR1 is SEHNR, CDR2 FQNEAQ, per germline (reference sequence). This CDR3 comprises 18 residues. The DNA of the CDR3 is TGTGCCAGCAGCTTGGGGGACAGGGGAGTACGTCCCCCCTACGAGCAGTACTTC. Translated: CASSLGDRGVRPPYEQYF.

This chain joins TRBV4-3 and TRBJ2-1; the D gene is possibly TRBD2 (6 bases). The CDR3 sequence is 16 residues long. Per the germline V gene, CDR1 is LGHNA and CDR2 is YSLEER. V gave up 1 base and J gave up 0 bases, with 10 bases separating them. The CDR3 protein is CASSQVGGSSYNEQFF. The CDR3 bases are TGCGCCAGCAGCCAAGTGGGAGGCAGCTCCTACAATGAGCAGTTCTTC.

The chain combines TRBV28 with TRBJ2-5; D might be TRBD1 (5 bases). Between the trimmed V and J ends, which lost 6 bases and 7 bases, there was a span of 12 bases. The CDR3 covers 12 residues. Germline V gives CDR1 MDHEN, CDR2 SYDVKM. The CDR3 DNA sequence: TGTGCCAGCAGGCAGGGCGAGCGGACCCAGTACTTC. Its translation is CASRQGERTQYF.

The chain combines TRBV7-9 with TRBJ2-5, with D possibly TRBD1 on 6 matching bases. Trimming took off 3 bases at V and 1 base at J, with 15 bases between the two ends. Germline assignment: CDR1 SEHNR and CDR2 FQNEAQ (reference sequence). The CDR3 runs 16 residues. In DNA form, the CDR3 reads TGTGCCAGCAGCTTTAGTCAGGGGCTTGTCCAAGAGACCCAGTACTTC. Translating gives CASSFSQGLVQETQYF. Variable domain in full (rest from reference TRBV7-9 and TRBJ2-5): DTGVSQNPRHKITKRGQNVTFRCDPISEHNRLYWYRQTLGQGPEFLTYFQNEAQLEKSRLLSDRFSAERPKGSFSTLEIQRTEQGDSAMYLCASSFSQGLVQETQYFGPGTRLLVL.

This sequence joins TRBV28 and TRBJ1-2, with TRBD1 matching 9 bases. V trimming: 4 bases; J trimming: 4 bases; junction bases outside the gene matches: 4. The CDR3 runs 14 residues. Per germline, CDR1 MDHEN and CDR2 SYDVKM. DNA for the CDR3: TGTGCCAGCAGTTATATACAGGGGGCCTATGGCTACACCTTC. Translated, it gives CASSYIQGAYGYTF.

The chain joins TRBV6-6 to TRBJ2-1; D is unclear. The germline V and J ends were trimmed by 6 bases and 3 bases, with 12 bases remaining between them. The CDR3 length is 14 residues. Germline V gene lookup returns CDR1 MNHNY and CDR2 SVGAGI (reference sequence). In nucleotides, the CDR3 is TGTGCCAGCAGCCGGTCCCGTTACTACAATGAGCAGTTCTTC. As protein: CASSRSRYYNEQFF.

The rearrangement links TRBV10-3 to TRBJ2-7; D might be TRBD2 (5 bases). The CDR3 extends over 14 amino acids. Trimming took 3 bases from V and 4 from J, leaving 13 bases between them. Germline V lookup: CDR1 ENHRY, CDR2 SYGVKD. As DNA, the CDR3 is TGTGCCATCAGTGACACTAAGAGGGAGTACGAGCAGTACTTC. Its protein product is CAISDTKREYEQYF.

This clone was observed a single time. This CDR3 is CAISSDRGGQEAFF. The CDR3 DNA sequence: TGTGCCATCAGCTCGGACAGGGGTGGCCAAGAAGCTTTCTTT. The rearrangement uses TRBV10-3 and TRBJ1-1; 9 bases line up with TRBD1. J was trimmed by 8 bases and V by 6 bases; bases with no gene match: 10. The CDR3 totals 14 residues. Per germline, CDR1 ENHRY and CDR2 SYGVKD.

Of note for this clone: The junction shows a germline mismatch at one end, possibly a read error. CDR3 in DNA: TGTGCCAGCAGTAGGGGGACGCTCGGGTCCCCCTGCTATTTT. Amino acids: CASSRGTLGSPCYF. J is TRBJ1-5 and V is TRBV28; D perhaps matches TRBD1 (6 bases). Germline CDR1 is MDHEN and CDR2 is SYDVKM. The CDR3 runs 14 residues.

The genes are TRBV19 and TRBJ2-3; 9 nucleotides agree with TRBD2. J was trimmed by 6 bases and V by 7 bases; bases with no gene match: 11. This CDR3 comprises 15 residues. Per germline, CDR1 LNHDA and CDR2 SQIVND (reference sequence). This CDR3 reads CASNVGGRAGDTQYF. The CDR3 nucleotides read TGTGCCAGTAACGTCGGCGGGAGGGCCGGGGATACGCAGTATTTT.

This chain joins TRBV28 and TRBJ2-5; D possibly corresponds to TRBD1 (5 bases). Germline V gene lookup returns CDR1 MDHEN and CDR2 SYDVKM. The CDR3 extends over 12 amino acids. Between the trimmed V and J ends, which lost 7 bases and 5 bases, there was a span of 11 bases. In DNA, the CDR3 is TGTGCCAGCAAGGGGTTCTCGGAGACCCAGTACTTC. Protein sequence: CASKGFSETQYF.

The V and J genes are TRBV4-1 and TRBJ1-5, with D uncertain. Trimming removed 2 bases from V and 7 bases from J, with 15 bases in between. The CDR3 is 15 amino acids. Germline-derived CDR1 and CDR2 are MGHRA and YSYEKL. DNA of the CDR3: TGCGCCAGCAGCCAAAACTTAGGAGCAATGCAGCCCCAGCATTTT. It codes for CASSQNLGAMQPQHF.

V gene TRBV28 combines with J gene TRBJ2-7, with 9 bases lining up with TRBD1. The V gene's germline CDR1 is MDHEN and CDR2 SYDVKM. The CDR3 is made up of 17 amino acids. J gave up 1 base and V 5 bases, and 12 bases lay outside the gene matches. This CDR3 is CASSLPTGGEWSYEQYF. The CDR3 DNA is TGTGCCAGCAGTCTGCCTACAGGGGGCGAATGGTCCTACGAGCAGTACTTC.

The chain links TRBV4-2 to TRBJ2-1, with unresolved D. The V end was cut by 2 bases, the J end by 7 bases, with 9 bases between. Germline V gene sequence: CDR1 LGHNA, CDR2 YNFKEQ. CDR3 length equals 13 residues. The CDR3: CASSQIYENEQFF. The CDR3, as DNA: TGTGCCAGCAGCCAAATTTATGAGAATGAGCAGTTCTTC.

The chain is built from TRBV5-6 and TRBJ2-1, with 10 bases lining up with TRBD2. CDR1 is SGHDT and CDR2 is YYEEEE in the germline V gene. The CDR3 has 18 residues. Trimming took 0 bases from V and 7 from J; bases not matched to a gene: 13. The CDR3 sequence: CASSLARKAGGPINEQFF. In nucleotides, the CDR3 is TGTGCCAGCAGCTTGGCCCGCAAAGCGGGAGGGCCAATTAATGAGCAGTTCTTC.

The rearrangement joins TRBV5-1 to TRBJ2-7, with 7 bases lining up with TRBD1. V lost 4 bases, J lost 1 base, and 2 bases stayed unmatched. The CDR3 contains 13 residues. Germline V gene lookup returns CDR1 SGHRS and CDR2 YFSETQ. CDR3 DNA sequence: TGCGCCAGCAGCCGGACAGGTTCCTACGAGCAGTACTTC. Its protein product is CASSRTGSYEQYF.

The rearrangement links TRBV29-1 to TRBJ2-7, with D perhaps TRBD2 (5 bases). The CDR3 has 15 residues. V lost 4 bases to trimming and J lost 0 bases, with 16 bases between them. In germline, CDR1 is SQVTM, CDR2 ANQGSEA. The CDR3 spells CSVASFGADSYEQYF. CDR3 DNA sequence: TGCAGCGTTGCGTCGTTCGGAGCGGACTCCTACGAGCAGTACTTC.

The chain joins TRBV27 to TRBJ2-7, with 8 nucleotides matching TRBD1. The CDR3 loop spans 16 amino acids. The germline gives CDR1 MNHEY, CDR2 SMNVEV (reference sequence). The J segment lost 6 bases and the V segment lost 5 bases, leaving 15 bases of the junction unmatched. The CDR3 DNA reads TGTGCCAGCAGTCTCGAGCTATCAGGGGGCATGTCCGAGCAGTACTTC. Protein product: CASSLELSGGMSEQYF.